The 23 T cell receptor beta chains listed next were all sequenced from one sample in a study of blood T cell repertoires in COVID-19. Profiling relied on immunoSEQ multiplex PCR, and the TCRdb table lists in-frame clones only, not all of them. Of under 250,000 clones in the sample, about four fifths were seen once. Sequenced material: peripheral blood. These receptors were collected from a man older than 75 with acute or convalescent COVID-19.

V is TRBV3-1 (or the pseudogene TRBV3-2) and J is TRBJ2-3; 11 bases are a match to TRBD2. Per the germline V gene, CDR1 is LGHDT and CDR2 is YNNKEL (reference sequence). With 3 bases clipped from V and 5 bases from J, the junction kept 10 bases outside the gene matches. The CDR3 consists of 17 residues. CDR3 coding DNA: TGTGCCAGCAGCCACATAGCGGGAGGGCCCACGAGAGATACGCAGTATTTT. As protein: CASSHIAGGPTRDTQYF.

The chain carries TRBV10-3 and TRBJ2-3; maybe TRBD1 (5 bases). From germline, CDR1 is ENHRY and CDR2 SYGVKD. V shed 10 bases and J shed 2 bases, with 10 bases lying between them. CDR3 length: 12 amino acids. The CDR3 reads CASSGSTDTQYF. The CDR3 DNA reads TGTGCCAGCTCAGGGTCCACAGATACGCAGTATTTT.

The rearrangement joins TRBV5-4 to TRBJ2-6, with D perhaps TRBD1 (6 bases). Per germline, CDR1 SGHNT and CDR2 YYREEE (reference sequence). The CDR3 runs to 18 residues. Trimming took 0 bases from V and 0 from J, leaving 13 bases between them. CDR3 DNA sequence: TGTGCCAGCAGCTTGGGTGGGGGCACAAGCTCTGGGGCCAACGTCCTGACTTTC. As protein: CASSLGGGTSSGANVLTF.

This clone was seen a single time. The chain is built from TRBV18 and TRBJ1-3, with 11 bases identical to TRBD1. V gave up 3 bases and J gave up 0 bases; unmatched junction bases: 7. Looked up from germline, CDR1 is KGHSH and CDR2 is LQKENI. CDR3 length equals 18 residues. CDR3 loop: CASSPWTGGLFSGNTIYF. The DNA for the CDR3 is TGTGCCAGCTCACCTTGGACAGGGGGCCTCTTCTCTGGAAACACCATATATTTT.

This clone was detected a few times. The chain recombines TRBV27 with TRBJ2-7; 10 bases are shared with TRBD2. V trimming: 5 bases; J trimming: 1 base; junction bases outside the gene matches: 5. This CDR3 spans 15 amino acids. CDR1 and CDR2 (germline): MNHEY, SMNVEV (reference sequence). In DNA form, the CDR3 reads TGTGCCAGCAGTAAAACTAGCGGGGTTTCCTACGAGCAGTACTTC. Translation: CASSKTSGVSYEQYF.

The chain links TRBV6-2 or TRBV6-3 to TRBJ2-5, with a tentative D call TRBD1 (6 bases). Germline CDR1 reads MNHEY; CDR2 reads SVGEGT. CDR3 length: 16 residues. V was shortened by 0 bases and J by 2 bases, with 13 bases between the two germline ends. The CDR3 loop is CASSYSSGQIQETQYF. The DNA of the CDR3 is TGTGCCAGCAGTTACTCGAGTGGACAGATACAAGAGACCCAGTACTTC.

This clone turned up a few times. The chain joins TRBV20-1 to TRBJ1-2; D gene unclear. The V end was cut by 7 bases, the J end by 0 bases, with 6 bases between. Germline V lookup: CDR1 DFQATT, CDR2 SNEGSKA (reference sequence). The CDR3 totals 11 residues. The CDR3 coding sequence is TGCAGTGTGACTACTAACTATGGCTACACCTTC. The encoded protein is CSVTTNYGYTF.

Details on this clone: The sample contains more than one DNA sequence encoding this CDR3. The rearrangement uses TRBV3-1 (or the pseudogene TRBV3-2) and TRBJ2-7, with unresolved D. Germline assignment: CDR1 LGHDT and CDR2 YNNKEL (reference sequence). The V end lost 2 bases, the J end lost 3 bases, and 2 bases lay between the germline ends. The CDR3 has 11 amino acids. CDR3 protein: CASSQYYEQYF. CDR3 sequence (DNA): TGTGCCAGCAGCCAATACTACGAGCAGTACTTC.

The CDR3: CASSLTGRGTNQPQHF. Here the CDR3 DNA reads TGTGCCAGCTCCCTTACAGGGAGGGGGACCAATCAGCCCCAGCATTTT. The chain uses TRBV18 and TRBJ1-5; a possible D gene is TRBD1 (6 bases). Trimming took 6 bases from V and 3 from J, leaving 18 bases between them. CDR1 and CDR2 (germline): KGHSH, LQKENI. The CDR3 has 16 amino acids. Variable domain in full (rest from reference TRBV18 and TRBJ1-5): NAGVMQNPRHLVRRRGQEARLRCSPMKGHSHVYWYRQLPEEGLKFMVYLQKENIIDESGMPKERFSAEFPKEGPSILRIQQVVRGDSAAYFCASSLTGRGTNQPQHFGDGTRLSIL.

This sequence joins TRBV5-1 and TRBJ1-1, with 8 bases that match TRBD1. J lost 1 base, V lost 0 bases, and 2 bases had no gene match. The CDR3 covers 15 residues. Germline lookup yields CDR1 SGHRS and CDR2 YFSETQ. CDR3 residues: CASSLGTGPNTEAFF. Here the CDR3 DNA reads TGCGCCAGCAGCTTGGGGACAGGGCCGAACACTGAAGCTTTCTTT.

The rearrangement uses TRBV6-2 or TRBV6-3 and TRBJ1-5, with 7 bases aligning to TRBD1. This CDR3 has 15 residues. V lost 6 bases to trimming and J lost 6 bases; unmatched junction nucleotides: 11. CDR1 and CDR2 from the germline V gene are MNHEY and SVGEGT. For the CDR3, the DNA is TGTGCCAGCAGCTTGGGACAGTTAGGGGGTCAGCCCCAGCATTTT. Translation: CASSLGQLGGQPQHF.

This clone was recorded only once. The chain is built from TRBV5-1 and TRBJ1-3; 7 nucleotides agree with TRBD1. There are 16 residues in the CDR3. V lost 4 bases to trimming and J lost 4 bases; unmatched junction nucleotides: 11. The germline gives CDR1 SGHRS, CDR2 YFSETQ. Here the CDR3 DNA reads TGCGCCAGCAGCCGGGGTCTAGGGGGCGGAGGAAACACCATATATTTT. This sequence encodes CASSRGLGGGGNTIYF.

The CDR3 DNA reads TGTGCCAGCAGTGAGAGAGGCGGGGGGGCCGTTACGCAGTATTTT. Encoded protein: CASSERGGGAVTQYF. The chain is built from TRBV6-1 and TRBJ2-3; 9 bases match TRBD2. The CDR3 extends over 15 amino acids. The germline gives CDR1 MNHNS, CDR2 SASEGT. With 3 bases clipped from V and 8 bases from J, the junction kept 9 bases outside the gene matches.

This sequence joins TRBV24-1 and TRBJ1-1; D possibly corresponds to TRBD1 (5 bases). CDR3 length equals 17 residues. The V gene's germline CDR1 is KGHDR and CDR2 SFDVKD. V lost 4 bases and J 0 bases, leaving 17 bases between the germline ends. The CDR3 loop is CATSDPNGGQLNTEAFF. CDR3 DNA sequence: TGTGCCACCAGTGACCCCAACGGCGGACAACTGAACACTGAAGCTTTCTTT.

The chain is built from TRBV30 and TRBJ2-3, with a weak D call TRBD2 (5 bases). The germline V and J ends were trimmed by 1 base and 0 bases, with 8 bases remaining between them. The CDR3 is 14 residues long. CDR1 is GTSNPN and CDR2 is SVGIG in the germline V gene (reference sequence). In DNA form, the CDR3 reads TGTGCCTGGAGTGCGGGGTTGAGCACAGATACGCAGTATTTT. This gives the protein CAWSAGLSTDTQYF.

This chain joins TRBV27 and TRBJ2-7; 12 bases fit TRBD2. Germline assignment: CDR1 MNHEY and CDR2 SMNVEV (reference sequence). The CDR3 loop spans 17 amino acids. V shed 5 bases, J shed 2 bases, and the junction held 10 bases outside the gene matches. CDR3: CASSGSSGGALPYEQYF. CDR3 bases: TGTGCCAGCAGTGGATCTAGCGGGGGGGCCTTGCCCTACGAGCAGTACTTC.

The V gene is TRBV6-5, the J gene TRBJ2-5, with 10 positions matching TRBD1. Losses at the gene ends were 5 bases for V and 5 bases for J; bases not matched to a gene: 8. The germline V gene has CDR1 MNHEY and CDR2 SVGAGI. The length of the CDR3 is 15 residues. Written as DNA, the CDR3 is TGTGCCAGCAGTAGGGGACAGGGGAGGGAGGAGACCCAGTACTTC. It is translated as CASSRGQGREETQYF.

Only one count was recorded for this clone. This chain joins TRBV5-1 and TRBJ2-2; 9 nucleotides line up with TRBD1. The CDR3 is made up of 17 amino acids. Unmatched junction bases numbered 8, after V lost 0 bases and J lost 5 bases. Germline-derived CDR1 and CDR2 are SGHRS and YFSETQ. The CDR3 sequence is CASSLVQGQGGTGELFF. CDR3 coding DNA: TGCGCCAGCAGCTTGGTCCAGGGACAGGGAGGAACCGGGGAGCTGTTTTTT. The whole variable domain, remainder taken from reference TRBV5-1 and TRBJ2-2, is KAGVTQTPRYLIKTRGQQVTLSCSPISGHRSVSWYQQTPGQGLQFLFEYFSETQRNKGNFPGRFSGRQFSNSRSEMNVSTLELGDSALYLCASSLVQGQGGTGELFFGEGSRLTVL.

This clone was found a few times. V usage is TRBV7-6 and J usage is TRBJ2-7, with 9 bases that match TRBD2. Germline CDR1 and CDR2: SGHVS and FNYEAQ. The CDR3 totals 15 residues. V was clipped by 2 bases and J by 7 bases; unmatched bases: 9. The DNA of the CDR3 is TGTGCCAGCAGCTTACAGGCCAGCGGGGGGATAGAGCAGTACTTC. It encodes CASSLQASGGIEQYF. Using reference TRBV7-6 and TRBJ2-7 for the parts outside the CDR3, the full variable domain is GAGVSQSPRYKVTKRGQDVALRCDPISGHVSLYWYRQALGQGPEFLTYFNYEAQQDKSGLPNDRFSAERPEGSISTLTIQRTEQRDSAMYRCASSLQASGGIEQYFGPGTRLTVT.

This clone was counted only a few times. The genes are TRBV13 and TRBJ1-1; D not resolved. Trimming removed 0 bases from V and 1 base from J, with 6 bases in between. This CDR3 region has 14 residues. Looked up from germline, CDR1 is PRHDT and CDR2 is FYEKMQ (reference sequence). CDR3 in amino acids: CASSLGRPNTEAFF. The CDR3 coding sequence is TGTGCCAGCAGCTTAGGGAGGCCGAACACTGAAGCTTTCTTT.

The chain recombines TRBV6-5 with TRBJ1-2, with 7 bases lining up with TRBD1. The CDR3 has 14 residues. V shed 0 bases and J 7 bases; nucleotides not matched to a gene: 5. Per germline, CDR1 MNHEY and CDR2 SVGAGI. Written as DNA, the CDR3 is TGTGCCAGCAGTTACTCGAGGACAGGAGGTGGCTACACCTTC. Translated: CASSYSRTGGGYTF.

The chain couples TRBV29-1 to TRBJ2-1; the match to TRBD2 covers 7 bases. Unmatched junction bases numbered 8, after V lost 6 bases and J lost 0 bases. The CDR3 has 15 residues. CDR1 and CDR2 (germline): SQVTM, ANQGSEA. The CDR3 region has the DNA TGCAGCGTCGTTATGTGGGAGGGCTCCTACAATGAGCAGTTCTTC. The encoded protein is CSVVMWEGSYNEQFF.

The CDR3 reads CASSELRISGTGSGNTIYF. The CDR3 DNA is TGTGCCAGCTCCGAACTTAGAATTTCCGGGACAGGCTCTGGAAACACCATATATTTT. The J gene is TRBJ1-3, the V gene TRBV18; 8 positions match TRBD1. The CDR3 is made up of 19 amino acids. Per germline, CDR1 KGHSH and CDR2 LQKENI. V was clipped by 6 bases and J by 0 bases; unmatched bases: 16.